This passage covers 12 T cell receptor beta chains from one sample sequenced in a study of T cell responses to AZD1222 COVID-19 vaccine. Sequencing used immunoSEQ multiplex PCR; TCRdb keeps in-frame clones, though not all of them. The sample shows about 100,000 clones, approximately 88% of them seen only once. The input for sequencing was peripheral blood, taken on day 0 of AZD1222 vaccination. Every receptor here comes from an adult in good health.

The chain joins TRBV5-1 to TRBJ2-2; 11 positions match TRBD1. Germline CDR1 and CDR2: SGHRS and YFSETQ. The V gene end was trimmed by 4 bases and the J gene end by 4 bases; junction bases not matched to a gene: 6. CDR3 length: 16 residues. Here the CDR3 reads CASSKTGTGGTGELFF. In nucleotides, the CDR3 is TGCGCCAGCAGCAAGACTGGGACAGGGGGCACCGGGGAGCTGTTTTTT.

This chain links TRBV27 with TRBJ1-2, with TRBD1 identical over 8 bases. From germline, CDR1 is MNHEY and CDR2 SMNVEV (reference sequence). The junction had 11 bases not matched to a gene; V was cut back by 6 bases and J by 5 bases. The CDR3 extends over 15 amino acids. CDR3 in amino acids: CASRQFDRGLYGYTF. The CDR3 DNA follows: TGTGCCAGCAGACAATTTGACAGGGGACTATATGGCTACACCTTC.

V gene TRBV18 combines with J gene TRBJ1-1; the match to TRBD1 covers 7 bases. Trimming at V came to 0 bases and at J to 0 bases, leaving 7 bases not matched to a gene. Germline CDR1 and CDR2: KGHSH and LQKENI. The CDR3 loop spans 17 amino acids. The CDR3 DNA reads TGTGCCAGCTCACCACCCGACAGGGACTTCATGAACACTGAAGCTTTCTTT. Its protein is CASSPPDRDFMNTEAFF.

This chain uses TRBV30 with TRBJ1-5; D unresolved. Trimming took 4 bases from V and 5 from J, leaving 18 bases between them. CDR3 size: 15 residues. Looked up from germline, CDR1 is GTSNPN and CDR2 is SVGIG (reference sequence). The CDR3 nucleotides are TGTGCCTGGACCCCTGCGGGGTCGAGATATCAGCCCCAGCATTTT. This sequence encodes CAWTPAGSRYQPQHF.

This rearrangement joins TRBV7-6 to TRBJ1-3; no clear D. The CDR3 extends over 20 amino acids. The germline gives CDR1 SGHVS, CDR2 FNYEAQ. The germline V and J ends were trimmed by 6 bases and 8 bases, with 35 bases remaining between them. CDR3 in DNA: TGTGCCAGCAGGCTTCCACCCCCAAAACCATCCGTTGGTTTGGTGGACACCATATATTTT. As protein: CASRLPPPKPSVGLVDTIYF.

The rearrangement joins TRBV6-5 to TRBJ1-6; the D is unclear. The V and J ends lost 0 bases and 6 bases respectively, with 12 bases between them. This CDR3 is 16 amino acids long. The germline V gene encodes CDR1 MNHEY and CDR2 SVGAGI. The CDR3 here is CASSYSGLSINSPLHF. DNA of the CDR3: TGTGCCAGCAGTTACTCCGGTCTCTCAATTAATTCACCCCTCCACTTT.

V usage is TRBV9 and J usage is TRBJ1-1; no definite D call. Germline CDR1 is SGDLS and CDR2 is YYNGEE. The CDR3 has 14 residues. V dropped 4 bases and J dropped 5 bases, with 15 bases sitting between them. The CDR3 sequence is CASSFSHGKTEAFF. CDR3 sequence (DNA): TGTGCCAGCAGCTTCAGCCACGGGAAAACTGAAGCTTTCTTT.

The V gene is TRBV27, the J gene TRBJ1-6, with 8 bases aligning to TRBD1. Germline loops: CDR1 MNHEY, CDR2 SMNVEV (reference sequence). CDR3 length: 18 residues. V was pared by 5 bases and J by 5 bases, with 14 bases of the junction left unmatched. The CDR3 DNA follows: TGTGCCAGCAGTCCTTCCGGGCAGGGGGCGATGGATAATTCACCCCTCCACTTT. Encoded protein: CASSPSGQGAMDNSPLHF.

V gene TRBV19 combines with J gene TRBJ1-5; TRBD1 matches at 7 bases. This CDR3 is 16 amino acids long. CDR1 is LNHDA and CDR2 is SQIVND in the germline V gene (reference sequence). Trimming removed 4 bases from V and 1 base from J; junction bases left unmatched: 7. This chain's CDR3 is CASSKGAGGSNQPQHF. For the CDR3, the DNA is TGTGCCAGTAGTAAGGGGGCTGGGGGGAGCAATCAGCCCCAGCATTTT.

The rearrangement links TRBV5-1 to TRBJ2-3; 7 nucleotides line up with TRBD1. Germline CDR1 reads SGHRS; CDR2 reads YFSETQ. J gave up 3 bases and V 1 base, and 11 bases lay outside the gene matches. The CDR3 has 17 residues. The CDR3 coding sequence is TGCGCCAGCAGCTTGTCTGAGGGGGCAATCAGGACAGATACGCAGTATTTT. Amino acids: CASSLSEGAIRTDTQYF.

The J gene is TRBJ1-1, the V gene TRBV9; 10 nucleotides match TRBD1. Germline CDR1 is SGDLS and CDR2 is YYNGEE. The CDR3 contains 15 residues. V lost 4 bases, J lost 8 bases, and 11 bases stayed unmatched. As DNA, the CDR3 is TGTGCCAGCAGCAAACAGACAGGGGGCGCCGCAGAAGCTTTCTTT. Its translation: CASSKQTGGAAEAFF.

This chain uses TRBV4-2 with TRBJ2-3; D might be TRBD2 (6 bases). V lost 0 bases and J 7 bases, leaving 14 bases between the germline ends. The CDR3 has 15 amino acids. Per germline, CDR1 LGHNA and CDR2 YNFKEQ. CDR3 in amino acids: CASSQDGGGKNTQYF. CDR3 coding DNA: TGTGCCAGCAGCCAAGATGGAGGAGGGAAAAATACGCAGTATTTT.